This entry lists 10 T cell receptor beta chains sequenced from one sample in a study of blood T cell repertoires in COVID-19. Clones were read by immunoSEQ multiplex PCR, and TCRdb kept only the in-frame ones, dropping some. The sample shows under 500,000 clones, 70% to 90% of them seen only once. The material sequenced was PBMCs or T cells enriched from blood (not recorded which). The receptors come from a woman aged 18-29 years with acute COVID-19.

This clone was seen only a few times. This chain links TRBV5-1 with TRBJ1-1, with D maybe TRBD1 (6 bases). With 0 bases removed from V and 4 bases from J, the gap between germline ends came to 10 bases. The CDR3 spans 14 residues. CDR1 and CDR2 from the germline V gene are SGHRS and YFSETQ. CDR3 nucleotides: TGCGCCAGCAGCTTGGTCCAGGGGAGCACTGAAGCTTTCTTT. Its translation: CASSLVQGSTEAFF.

This clone came up a few times. The genes are TRBV3-1 (or the pseudogene TRBV3-2) and TRBJ1-1, with D possibly TRBD1 on 5 matching bases. Trimming took 1 base from V and 8 from J, leaving 11 bases between them. Germline V gene lookup returns CDR1 LGHDT and CDR2 YNNKEL (reference sequence). The CDR3 is 13 residues long. The CDR3: CASSQVQGSEAFF. DNA of the CDR3: TGTGCCAGCAGCCAAGTGCAGGGCAGCGAAGCTTTCTTT.

As to this clone: In the same sample, other DNA sequences code for this CDR3. V and J are TRBV19 and TRBJ2-7, with 9 bases matching TRBD1. The V gene's germline CDR1 is LNHDA and CDR2 SQIVND (reference sequence). The CDR3 spans 14 residues. After removal of 5 bases from V and 2 bases from J, the junction contained 4 bases not matched to a gene. The CDR3 here is CASSLGQGAYEQYF. The CDR3 DNA is TGTGCCAGTAGTTTGGGACAGGGTGCCTACGAGCAGTACTTC. Full variable domain (missing parts from reference TRBV19 and TRBJ2-7): DGGITQSPKYLFRKEGQNVTLSCEQNLNHDAMYWYRQDPGQGLRLIYYSQIVNDFQKGDIAEGYSVSREKKESFPLTVTSAQKNPTAFYLCASSLGQGAYEQYFGPGTRLTVT.

This rearrangement joins TRBV9 to TRBJ2-1, with 12 bases lining up with TRBD2. CDR1 is SGDLS and CDR2 is YYNGEE in the germline V gene. The length of the CDR3 is 17 residues. Trimming took 2 bases from V and 2 from J; bases not matched to a gene: 5. CDR3 region: CASSVGLAGAPYNEQFF. In DNA form, the CDR3 reads TGTGCCAGCAGCGTGGGACTAGCGGGCGCCCCCTACAATGAGCAGTTCTTC.

The chain joins TRBV29-1 to TRBJ2-3; unclear D gene. Germline V gene lookup returns CDR1 SQVTM and CDR2 ANQGSEA. The CDR3 totals 13 residues. Trimming shortened V by 3 bases and J by 6 bases, and 13 bases separated the two germline ends. CDR3 protein: CSVDWQHSDTQYF. The CDR3 DNA reads as TGCAGCGTTGATTGGCAGCATAGCGATACGCAGTATTTT.

This clone has just one count. J is TRBJ2-7 and V is TRBV5-1; 10 bases are shared with TRBD2. This CDR3 is built from 15 residues. Germline V CDR1 and CDR2: SGHRS, YFSETQ. With 4 bases clipped from V and 0 bases from J, the junction kept 4 bases outside the gene matches. This CDR3 is CASSTLAGTSYEQYF. CDR3 sequence (DNA): TGCGCCAGCAGCACACTAGCGGGGACCTCCTACGAGCAGTACTTC.

V gene TRBV29-1 combines with J gene TRBJ2-3; TRBD1 matches 10 bases. CDR1 is SQVTM, CDR2 ANQGSEA, per germline. Trimming cost V 2 bases and J 6 bases; bases outside gene matches: 11. This CDR3 comprises 16 residues. The CDR3 protein is CSVELRQGAFDDTQYF. DNA of the CDR3: TGCAGCGTTGAACTCCGACAGGGGGCATTCGATGATACGCAGTATTTT.

The V call is TRBV7-3, the J call TRBJ2-2; 7 positions match TRBD1. In germline, CDR1 is SGHTA, CDR2 FQGTGA. The J segment lost 4 bases and the V segment lost 0 bases, leaving 14 bases of the junction unmatched. The CDR3 runs to 19 residues. The DNA of the CDR3 is TGTGCCAGCAGCTTAACTCAGGGGGACACTCGAACGGGCACCGGGGAGCTGTTTTTT. This sequence encodes CASSLTQGDTRTGTGELFF.

The J gene is TRBJ1-6, the V gene TRBV9; 8 bases match TRBD1. V lost 8 bases, J lost 9 bases, and 10 bases stayed unmatched. CDR3 length equals 14 residues. From germline, CDR1 is SGDLS and CDR2 YYNGEE. The CDR3 region has the DNA TGTGCCAGTAACAGGGGGTATCACACTTCACCCCTCCACTTT. Its protein is CASNRGYHTSPLHF.

This clone was detected only once. The CDR3 sequence is CASSIGGTNQPQHF. The CDR3 DNA sequence: TGTGCCAGCAGCATTGGAGGGACCAATCAGCCCCAGCATTTT. The chain is built from TRBV3-1 (or the pseudogene TRBV3-2) and TRBJ1-5; weak D call: TRBD1 (5 bases). CDR1 is LGHDT, CDR2 YNNKEL, per germline (reference sequence). The CDR3 contains 14 residues. V was pared by 5 bases and J by 3 bases, with 11 bases between.